The text below deals with one TCR beta chain. Its cognate antigen is unknown. PCR was performed using 60 Vbeta and 13 Jbeta primers. The method was immunoSEQ multiplex PCR; TCRdb's version includes in-frame clones alone and lacks a portion of them. The table lists some 170,000 clones, about four fifths of them singletons, with about 12% in the top ten. The data belong to a study of cytomegalovirus exposure and HLA in healthy donors. Study information: As an earlier analysis found, 150 million to 200 million T cells yielded 90 million to 140 million unique TCR beta sequences.

V lost 2 bases and J 1 base, leaving 9 bases between the germline ends. CDR1 is SGHTA and CDR2 is FQGTGA in the germline V gene. The CDR3 sequence is 14 residues long. Study results and caveats: In a later analysis, CMV-associated beta chains were mostly HLA-associated, it appeared. Per a prior analysis, the majority of TCR beta V segments were productive roughly 87% or roughly 30% of the time.

Specimen: PBMCs. The receptor was derived from a woman aged 45-65 years in good health and CMV-seronegative. V is TRBV7-3 and J is TRBJ2-7, with D tentatively TRBD2 (6 bases). The CDR3 reads CASSLGAGSYEQYF. The CDR3, as DNA: TGTGCCAGCAGCTTAGGGGCGGGGTCCTACGAGCAGTACTTC.